This TCR beta chain appears in the sequencing data of a study of OX40 agonist ivuxolimab in advanced cancers. Turning to the overall study: Ivuxolimab was a fully human IgG2 agonistic monoclonal antibody targeting the costimulatory receptor OX40 (CD134). Three dose-escalation patients achieved partial responses, one with hepatocellular carcinoma and two with cutaneous melanoma. The dose-escalation cohort was 82.7% male with a mean age of around 64 years, ranging from roughly 20 to 80. The point of sequencing TCRbeta in the periphery was to test whether ivuxolimab changed TCR sequence diversity and drove clonal T-cell expansion. The monotherapy dose-escalation portion (N of about 50 patients) of the phase I ivuxolimab trial is reported in the paper. Patients were allowed to have had prior anti-PD-1, anti-PD-L1 or anti-CTLA-4 therapy, and more than 35% of the dose-escalation patients had been treated with checkpoint inhibitors. Among the 50 to 55 dose-escalation patients, approximately 20 had hepatocellular carcinoma, roughly 15 melanoma, 9 renal cell carcinoma and 9 head and neck cancer. Intravenous ivuxolimab was administered to patients every 2 weeks at six dose levels: 0.01, 0.1, 0.3, 1.5, 3 and 10 mg/kg.

The trial excluded patients who had a history of autoimmune disease or were on systemic immunosuppression. Peripheral blood for TCR sequencing was collected from all dose cohorts at baseline, on cycle 4 day 1, and on cycle 7 day 1. The samples were drawn from a first-in-human, open-label, multicenter phase I dose-escalation trial of ivuxolimab. Adults with locally advanced or metastatic head and neck squamous cell, hepatocellular, melanoma or renal cell carcinoma were enrolled in the trial. Before TCR sequencing, CD4+ T cells and CD8+ T cells from peripheral blood were sorted into separate populations. Study-level results and caveats: Low levels of normalized T-cell clonal expansion were also seen in some nonresponding patients. The antigen specificity of the clonally expanded peripheral T cells was not determined. In the 0.1-3.0 mg/kg groups, partial responders were among the patients with the lowest normalized peripheral clonal expansion, particularly in CD8+ T cells. On average, CD8+ T cells showed more expanded clones than CD4+ T cells after ivuxolimab. At doses from 0.1 to 3.0 mg/kg, clonal expansion was seen in both CD4+ and CD8+ blood T cells between baseline and week 6.

Clipping removes 1 base from V and 5 bases from J, with 6 as the unmatched junction base count. Including cysteine and phenylalanine, the CDR3 has 16 amino acids. The DNA shown is the 48-base CDR3, in frame from base 1. CDR1 MNHEY and CDR2 SMNVEV were looked up in the germline V gene (reference sequence). Genomic DNA was isolated from the sorted cells so that the TCRbeta CDR3 region could be sequenced. The immunoSEQ Assay was used for sequencing of TCRbeta CDR3 regions. Here the immuneACCESS table is served through TCRdb, limited to in-frame sequences with V and J called. Missing clones are a known gap in these copies; in checked studies unresolved V genes cover under half, and the rest lacks a known reason. The sample has about 26,000 clones on record, 70% to 80% of them singletons. Approximately 31% of the sample is in the top ten clones. As for this clone: This receptor's antigen is unknown. No much larger clonotype is one base removed from it; base qualities were not supplied.

This specimen consisted of CD4+ or CD8+ T cells sorted from blood, obtained in a trial of the OX40 agonist ivuxolimab. The receptor was derived from an adult with an advanced solid tumor such as melanoma, head and neck, liver or kidney cancer. The sequence joins TRBV27 to TRBJ2-3, and 10 junction bases match TRBD2. In nucleotides, the sequence is TGTGCCAGCAGTTTATATACTAGCGGGAATTTAGATACGCAGTATTTT. This yields the protein CASSLYTSGNLDTQYF.